This TCR beta chain stems from a study of beta chain features in type 1 diabetes. Germline V gives CDR1 DFQATT, CDR2 SNEGSKA (reference sequence). Trimming removed 1 base at V and 4 bases at J, with 3 bases between. The CDR3 totals 11 residues. Findings of the study overall: Comparison showed that naive, central memory and Treg TCRB repertoires appeared more similar among patients than among healthy donors. In type 1 diabetes patients, VDJ junctions had fewer insertions; deletions at these junctions were more frequent. Patients with Type 1 diabetes showed moderately but significantly shorter TCRB CDR3s in all four CD4+ subsets.

Of the isolated RNA, all was reverse transcribed, and so the sequenced material was expressed TCRB transcripts. Assay: immunoSEQ multiplex PCR; the TCRdb copy retains only in-frame clones and omits some. The sample records some 240,000 clones, approximately 16% being singletons. This clone was seen more than once but under ten times. What it recognizes is unknown. Different DNA sequences within this sample yield the same CDR3. This chain uses TRBV20-1 with TRBJ2-3; D is unresolved. The sequenced sample was naive CD4+ T cells from blood. The receptor was isolated from a man between 25 and 39 years old with type 1 diabetes. CDR3 sequence: CSARVADTQYF. CDR3 in DNA: TGCAGTGCTAGAGTGGCAGATACGCAGTATTTT.